This T cell receptor beta chain was retrieved from a study of T cells in narcolepsy. The overall study: Healthy controls were enrolled alongside patients with narcolepsy type 1 or type 2.

CDR1 is LNHDA and CDR2 is SQIVND in the germline V gene (reference sequence). V was cut by 5 bases and J by 4 bases, with 14 bases left in between. The CDR3 length is 14 residues. The protocol was immunoSEQ multiplex PCR, while the TCRdb copy is restricted to in-frame clones and leaves out a portion. Of approximately 32,000 clones listed, 82% are singletons. This clone was recorded a few times. The V and J genes are TRBV19 and TRBJ1-1; D possibly corresponds to TRBD1 (5 bases). The specimen was CD45RA- memory CD4+ T cells from PBMCs. The sequence was collected from a human donor with narcolepsy. The CDR3 DNA reads as TGTGCCAGTAGTTTCCCTGGGACCCGCACTGAAGCTTTCTTT. It encodes CASSFPGTRTEAFF.